This is a list of T cell receptor beta chains from one sample in a study of T cells after yellow fever vaccination. Each CDR3 protein is one row after TCRdb ran MiXCR on the 5' RACE reads. The profile covers some 350,000 distinct CDR3 sequences, with about 6% appearing a single time and over 14% taken by the ten largest. The sequencing used PBMCs, collected 5 days after the yellow fever booster vaccination. These receptors all come from a man younger than 40 who received the YFV17D yellow fever vaccine. The CDR3 runs from the conserved cysteine through the conserved F or W. A D gene is named only where the DNA matches it firmly. Clone size is given for some rows only: seen once, a few or many times, or a class if the clone is expanded.

size: NA
V: TRBV12-3/TRBV12-4
J: TRBJ2-2
D: NA
CDR3: CASSLLPGRGSGELFF
DNA: TGTGCCAGCAGTTTATTACCGGGAAGAGGTTCCGGGGAGCTGTTTTTT

size: few
V: TRBV7-2
J: TRBJ1-6
D: NA
CDR3: CASTRLNSPLHF
DNA: TGTGCCAGCACCCGTTTGAATTCACCCCTCCACTTT

size: NA
V: TRBV2
J: TRBJ1-2
D: NA
CDR3: CASLKGSDYGYTF
DNA: TGTGCCAGCCTCAAGGGGTCGGACTATGGCTACACCTTC

size: many
V: TRBV18
J: TRBJ1-4
D: NA
CDR3: CASSRGSGEKLFF
DNA: TGTGCCAGCTCAAGAGGTTCGGGTGAAAAACTGTTTTTT

size: NA
V: TRBV6-2/TRBV6-3
J: TRBJ2-7
D: TRBD1
CDR3: CASSYSGTGRREGLDEQYF
DNA: TGTGCCAGCAGTTACTCCGGGACAGGGCGGAGGGAGGGCCTCGACGAGCAGTACTTC

size: many
V: TRBV24-1
J: TRBJ2-1
D: TRBD1
CDR3: CATSDPGTGTPNEQFF
DNA: TGTGCCACCAGTGACCCCGGGACAGGGACGCCCAATGAGCAGTTCTTC

size: NA
V: TRBV6-5
J: TRBJ2-1
D: TRBD2
CDR3: CASSYSTSGGSYNEQFF
DNA: TGTGCCAGCAGTTACTCGACGAGCGGGGGTTCCTACAATGAGCAGTTCTTC

size: few
V: TRBV5-1
J: TRBJ1-5
D: NA
CDR3: CASTRENQPQHF
DNA: TGCGCCAGCACGCGGGAGAATCAGCCCCAGCATTTT

size: NA
V: TRBV5-6
J: TRBJ1-1
D: NA
CDR3: CASSSLGGEAFF
DNA: TGTGCCAGCAGCTCGTTGGGGGGCGAGGCTTTCTTT

size: few
V: TRBV7-2
J: TRBJ1-5
D: TRBD1
CDR3: CASSQGDINQPQHF
DNA: TGTGCCAGCAGCCAGGGGGACATTAATCAGCCCCAGCATTTT

size: NA
V: TRBV12-3/TRBV12-4
J: TRBJ2-1
D: NA
CDR3: CASSKAGGTYNEQFF
DNA: TGTGCCAGCAGCAAAGCGGGTGGGACCTACAATGAGCAGTTCTTC

size: few
V: TRBV30
J: TRBJ2-1
D: TRBD2
CDR3: CAWTNSGSSEQFF
DNA: TGTGCCTGGACGAATAGCGGGAGCAGTGAGCAGTTCTTC

size: NA
V: TRBV27
J: TRBJ1-2
D: NA
CDR3: CATKRLNDYGYTF
DNA: TGTGCCACTAAACGTTTAAACGACTATGGCTACACCTTC

size: NA
V: TRBV28
J: TRBJ2-5
D: TRBD2
CDR3: CASSSRLAVETQYF
DNA: TGTGCCAGCAGTTCTCGACTAGCGGTCGAGACCCAGTACTTC

size: NA
V: TRBV4-3
J: TRBJ2-7
D: NA
CDR3: CASSQEYLSYEQYF
DNA: TGCGCCAGCAGCCAAGAGTACCTCAGCTACGAGCAGTACTTC

size: NA
V: TRBV20-1
J: TRBJ2-2
D: TRBD1
CDR3: CCAIILRDRDFVELFF
DNA: TGCTGTGCTATTATCCTCCGGGACAGAGACTTCGTGGAGCTGTTTTTT

size: NA
V: TRBV20-1
J: TRBJ1-5
D: TRBD1
CDR3: CSARGQGEAQPQHF
DNA: TGCAGTGCTAGAGGACAGGGGGAGGCTCAGCCCCAGCATTTT

size: few
V: TRBV5-5
J: TRBJ2-5
D: NA
CDR3: CASSYIQAQETQYF
DNA: TGTGCCAGCAGCTATATTCAGGCGCAAGAGACCCAGTACTTC

size: many
V: TRBV4-3
J: TRBJ2-2
D: NA
CDR3: CASSQDSGSTGELFF
DNA: TGCGCCAGCAGCCAAGACTCGGGATCCACCGGGGAGCTGTTTTTT

size: few
V: TRBV29-1
J: TRBJ2-2
D: NA
CDR3: CSQRGSTGELFF
DNA: TGCAGCCAACGGGGGAGCACCGGGGAGCTGTTTTTT

size: many
V: TRBV19
J: TRBJ1-1
D: NA
CDR3: CASTMGVAEAFF
DNA: TGTGCCAGTACCATGGGAGTTGCTGAAGCTTTCTTT

size: few
V: TRBV7-7
J: TRBJ2-1
D: TRBD1
CDR3: CASSLRDRGYDEQFF
DNA: TGTGCTAGCAGCCTCCGGGACAGGGGGTACGATGAGCAGTTCTTC

size: many
V: TRBV20-1
J: TRBJ2-1
D: NA
CDR3: CSARDKRSPGYEQFF
DNA: TGCAGTGCTAGAGATAAGAGGTCACCGGGATATGAGCAGTTCTTC

size: few
V: TRBV20-1
J: TRBJ1-5
D: TRBD1
CDR3: CCARGTGRYSNQPQHF
DNA: TGCTGTGCTAGGGGGACAGGGCGATATAGCAATCAGCCCCAGCATTTT

size: few
V: TRBV25-1
J: TRBJ2-2
D: NA
CDR3: CASIRPYTGELFF
DNA: TGTGCCAGCATCAGACCTTACACCGGGGAGCTGTTTTTT

size: NA
V: TRBV2
J: TRBJ2-1
D: NA
CDR3: CASSFGSGAGNEQFF
DNA: TGTGCCAGCAGCTTCGGGAGTGGGGCAGGGAATGAGCAGTTCTTC

size: many
V: TRBV15
J: TRBJ1-5
D: NA
CDR3: CATSRDLAQPQHF
DNA: TGTGCCACCAGCAGAGATCTTGCTCAGCCCCAGCATTTT